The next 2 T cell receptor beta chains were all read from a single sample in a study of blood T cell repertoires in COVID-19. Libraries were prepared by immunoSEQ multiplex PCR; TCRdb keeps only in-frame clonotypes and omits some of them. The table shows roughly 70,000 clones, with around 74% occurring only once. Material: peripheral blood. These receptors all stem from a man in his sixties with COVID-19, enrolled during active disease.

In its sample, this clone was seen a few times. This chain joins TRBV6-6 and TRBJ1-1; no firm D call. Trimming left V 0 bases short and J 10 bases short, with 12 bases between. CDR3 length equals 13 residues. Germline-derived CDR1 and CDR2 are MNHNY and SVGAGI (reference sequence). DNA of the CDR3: TGTGCCAGCAGTTACTCAACGGAGGGAGTAGCTTTCTTT. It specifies CASSYSTEGVAFF.

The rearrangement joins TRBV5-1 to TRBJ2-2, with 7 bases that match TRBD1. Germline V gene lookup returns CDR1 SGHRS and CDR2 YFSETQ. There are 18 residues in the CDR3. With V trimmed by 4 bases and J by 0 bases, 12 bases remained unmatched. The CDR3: CASSADPSGTANTGELFF. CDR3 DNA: TGCGCCAGCAGCGCGGACCCCTCCGGGACAGCGAACACCGGGGAGCTGTTTTTT.